The source of this T cell receptor (beta chain) is a study of post-analysis software for immune sequencing data. For this clonotype: The target antigen is unknown.

V gave up 8 bases and J gave up 5 bases; unmatched junction bases: 13. The CDR3 runs to 15 residues. Germline assignment: CDR1 SQVTM and CDR2 ANQGSEA. Unique molecular identifiers tagged the TCR beta cDNA libraries. TCRdb fed the PCR reads into MiXCR, producing one record per CDR3 protein. The sample has 600,000 to 750,000 distinct CDR3 sequences; approximately 59% are singletons. Study findings and constraints: Comparison of patients with controls showed four or five TRBV segments more frequent in patients, TRBV5-6, TRBV5-1 and TRBV20-1 among them.

The chain is built from TRBV29-1 and TRBJ2-1; 9 nucleotides line up with TRBD2. This TCR derives from a girl aged 2-10 years with multiple sclerosis. The sequencing sample was made of blood. CDR3 amino acids: CSSRKGGGAHNEQFF. As DNA, the CDR3 is TGCAGCTCCAGGAAGGGCGGGGGGGCGCACAATGAGCAGTTCTTC.